These 17 T cell receptor beta chains were sequenced from one sample in a study of blood T cell repertoires in COVID-19. Measured with immunoSEQ multiplex PCR; TCRdb has only the in-frame clones, and not every one. The repertoire consists of some 320,000 clones, with approximately 85% occurring once and the leading ten covering around 7.2%. The sample taken for sequencing was peripheral blood. The receptors stem from a human donor in a cohort sampled during active COVID-19.

The chain carries TRBV13 and TRBJ2-3; TRBD1 agrees at 8 bases. Germline V gives CDR1 PRHDT, CDR2 FYEKMQ (reference sequence). CDR3 length equals 15 residues. Trimming took 5 bases from V and 4 from J; bases not matched to a gene: 8. Written as DNA, the CDR3 is TGTGCCAGCAGCCTGACAGGGGCCGGGGCAGATACGCAGTATTTT. The encoded protein is CASSLTGAGADTQYF.

V gene TRBV5-1 combines with J gene TRBJ1-2; D is undetermined. V was pared by 5 bases and J by 0 bases, with 17 bases between. The CDR3 is 16 residues long. Germline loops: CDR1 SGHRS, CDR2 YFSETQ. CDR3 bases: TGCGCCAGCAGGGTTAAGCCCGCCGGGACTAACTATGGCTACACCTTC. It specifies CASRVKPAGTNYGYTF.

In its sample, this clone was seen once. The J gene is TRBJ1-6, the V gene TRBV28, with 10 nucleotides matching TRBD1. Germline CDR1 and CDR2: MDHEN and SYDVKM. Trimming at V came to 5 bases and at J to 14 bases, leaving 12 bases not matched to a gene. The CDR3 length is 15 residues. DNA of the CDR3: TGTGCCAGCAGTCCCCCGGGACAGGGGCCCCTGGCCCTCCACTTT. It codes for CASSPPGQGPLALHF.

The genes are TRBV25-1 and TRBJ2-4, with a weak D call TRBD2 (7 bases). This CDR3 has 14 amino acids. CDR1 and CDR2 from the germline V gene are MGHDK and SYGVNS. The V and J ends lost 5 bases and 9 bases respectively, with 17 bases between them. CDR3 coding DNA: TGTGCCAGCAGTTGGGCAGGGGAGCGGGGCATTCAGTACTTC. Translated: CASSWAGERGIQYF.

This clone was seen more than once but under ten times. CDR3 amino acids: CASNGHTRTGDRSGELFF. CDR3 sequence (DNA): TGTGCCAGTAATGGACACACTAGGACAGGGGATAGGTCCGGGGAGCTGTTTTTT. The chain recombines TRBV19 with TRBJ2-2, with TRBD1 matching over 9 bases. V lost 7 bases, J lost 6 bases, and 18 bases stayed unmatched. The length of the CDR3 is 18 residues. Germline V lookup: CDR1 LNHDA, CDR2 SQIVND (reference sequence). The full variable domain, its missing parts supplied by reference TRBV19 and TRBJ2-2, is DGGITQSPKYLFRKEGQNVTLSCEQNLNHDAMYWYRQDPGQGLRLIYYSQIVNDFQKGDIAEGYSVSREKKESFPLTVTSAQKNPTAFYLCASNGHTRTGDRSGELFFGEGSRLTVL.

CDR3 in amino acids: CASSSWTGIAGELFF. DNA of the CDR3: TGTGCCAGCAGCTCGTGGACAGGGATAGCCGGGGAGCTGTTTTTT. This chain joins TRBV5-5 and TRBJ2-2, with 8 nucleotides matching TRBD1. The CDR3 loop spans 15 amino acids. The germline V gene encodes CDR1 SGHKS and CDR2 YYEKEE (reference sequence). Trimming at V came to 3 bases and at J to 6 bases, leaving 7 bases not matched to a gene.

The chain uses TRBV10-2 and TRBJ1-2; tentative D call: TRBD1 (5 bases). V dropped 4 bases and J dropped 0 bases, with 6 bases sitting between them. The CDR3 is made up of 13 amino acids. The V gene's germline CDR1 is WSHSY and CDR2 SAAADI. As DNA, the CDR3 is TGCGCCAGCAGTGGACAGTCTAACTATGGCTACACCTTC. It specifies CASSGQSNYGYTF.

The chain has TRBV6-1 and TRBJ1-2; no clear D. V was clipped by 1 base and J by 5 bases, with 8 bases between them. The germline CDR1 and CDR2 sequences are MNHNS and SASEGT. This CDR3 has 13 residues. In DNA, the CDR3 is TGTGCCAGCAGTGAAGTTAACACATATGGCTACACCTTC. Translation gives CASSEVNTYGYTF.

The chain combines TRBV30 with TRBJ1-2; possibly TRBD1 for D (6 bases). Per germline, CDR1 GTSNPN and CDR2 SVGIG (reference sequence). V lost 0 bases, J lost 4 bases, and 12 bases lay in between. This CDR3 contains 14 residues. The CDR3 loop reads CAWSVKQGRYGYTF. For the CDR3, the DNA is TGTGCCTGGAGTGTAAAGCAGGGGCGCTATGGCTACACCTTC.

This chain links TRBV4-1 with TRBJ2-1; TRBD2 matches at 12 bases. CDR3 length: 15 amino acids. Germline lookup yields CDR1 MGHRA and CDR2 YSYEKL. V dropped 4 bases and J dropped 5; count of bases not matched to a gene: 3. CDR3 residues: CASSPGLAGHNEQFF. The CDR3 DNA follows: TGCGCCAGCAGCCCCGGACTAGCGGGGCACAATGAGCAGTTCTTC.

The V gene is TRBV7-9, the J gene TRBJ2-2; 7 bases agree with TRBD2. Germline V CDR1 and CDR2: SEHNR, FQNEAQ (reference sequence). V lost 5 bases to trimming and J lost 1 base; unmatched junction nucleotides: 4. This CDR3 region has 15 residues. The chain's CDR3 is CASSILARNTGELFF. The CDR3 DNA reads as TGTGCCAGCAGCATACTAGCGAGGAACACCGGGGAGCTGTTTTTT.

V usage is TRBV5-1 and J usage is TRBJ1-2, with TRBD1 matching over 10 bases. With V trimmed by 6 bases and J by 7 bases, 6 bases remained unmatched. This CDR3 has 13 residues. Germline V gives CDR1 SGHRS, CDR2 YFSETQ. The CDR3 here is CASNTGTGAGYTF. The CDR3 DNA is TGCGCCAGCAATACCGGGACAGGGGCTGGCTACACCTTC.

This clone was seen a handful of times. The chain carries TRBV27 and TRBJ1-6, with TRBD1 identical over 7 bases. The CDR3 has 16 amino acids. V shed 5 bases, J shed 6 bases, and the junction held 10 bases outside the gene matches. Germline values: CDR1 MNHEY, CDR2 SMNVEV (reference sequence). Written as DNA, the CDR3 is TGTGCCAGCAGTCCCGTGGGGGACAGTCCTAATTCACCCCTCCACTTT. Protein: CASSPVGDSPNSPLHF.

The chain is built from TRBV7-3 and TRBJ2-1, with 9 nucleotides matching TRBD2. The CDR3 covers 13 residues. J lost 9 bases, V lost 2 bases, and 2 bases had no gene match. Germline lookup yields CDR1 SGHTA and CDR2 FQGTGA. CDR3 in amino acids: CASSLGTSSEQFF. The CDR3 DNA reads as TGTGCCAGCAGCTTAGGGACTAGCAGTGAGCAGTTCTTC. The variable domain in full, with the rest retrieved from reference TRBV7-3 and TRBJ2-1, is GAGVSQTPSNKVTEKGKYVELRCDPISGHTALYWYRQSLGQGPEFLIYFQGTGAADDSGLPNDRFFAVRPEGSVSTLKIQRTERGDSAVYLCASSLGTSSEQFFGPGTRLTVL.

CDR3 region: CASSFQRTGEEAFF. DNA of the CDR3: TGCGCCAGCAGCTTCCAGAGAACCGGGGAGGAGGCTTTCTTT. The chain uses TRBV5-1 and TRBJ1-1; D not certain. The CDR3 length is 14 residues. The V end lost 2 bases, the J end lost 11 bases, and 19 bases lay between the germline ends. Germline V lookup: CDR1 SGHRS, CDR2 YFSETQ.

The chain combines TRBV12-3 or TRBV12-4 with TRBJ2-7; possibly TRBD1 for D (6 bases). Trimming cost V 6 bases and J 3 bases, with 12 bases left between them. CDR3 length equals 13 residues. This chain's CDR3 is CASSWGQGYEQYF. CDR3 nucleotide sequence: TGTGCCAGCAGCTGGGGGCAGGGCTACGAGCAGTACTTC.

In this sample, this clone turned up a few times. The chain links TRBV7-9 to TRBJ1-5; 8 bases match TRBD1. The ends lost 5 bases at V and 3 bases at J; junction bases unmatched: 6. Germline V gene lookup returns CDR1 SEHNR and CDR2 FQNEAQ (reference sequence). The CDR3 has 15 residues. CDR3 loop: CASSPGGPFNQPQHF. Written as DNA, the CDR3 is TGTGCCAGCAGCCCAGGGGGCCCTTTCAATCAGCCCCAGCATTTT.